This is a list of T cell receptor beta chains from one sample in a study of blood T cell repertoires in COVID-19. The method was immunoSEQ multiplex PCR; TCRdb's version includes in-frame clones alone and lacks a portion of them. The sample has about 190,000 clones; around 82% are singletons. The sample comprised peripheral blood. The receptor source for this set is an elderly man with COVID-19, enrolled during active disease. CDR3s leave out the opening cysteine and the closing phenylalanine or tryptophan.

v_call	j_call	cdr3_aa
TRBV3-1/TRBV3-2	TRBJ1-2	ASSQGRDGGYT
TRBV18	TRBJ2-7	ASSPGGTEYEQY
TRBV18	TRBJ1-6	ASSPRAGVISPLH
TRBV7-3	TRBJ2-5	ASSLTHPEETQY
TRBV23-1	TRBJ1-6	ASSQSALGLYNSPLH
TRBV10-3	TRBJ1-2	AISRQGDGYT
TRBV5-1	TRBJ2-2	ASSLGTTTETGELF
TRBV29-1	TRBJ2-7	SVEEDSYEQY
TRBV3-1/TRBV3-2	TRBJ1-2	ASAGRGSFYGYT
TRBV20-1	TRBJ1-2	SAVPEGGYT
TRBV19	TRBJ1-5	ASSIFQGAINQPQH
TRBV6-5	TRBJ1-4	ASGNKFLNEKLF
TRBV21-1	TRBJ1-5	ASSKEPRQSPQPQH
TRBV5-1	TRBJ1-1	ASSLWGQGDTEAF